The 23 T cell receptor beta chains reported below all come from one sample, sequenced in a study of control samples from healthy donors and cancer patients. Assay used: immunoSEQ multiplex PCR; TCRdb lists only in-frame clones, some missing. The table lists about 22,000 clones, around 83% of them singletons. Sample: PBMCs. These receptors came from a man aged 60-69 years with head and neck cancer.

The chain has TRBV2 and TRBJ1-1; D is ambiguous. Germline values: CDR1 SNHLY, CDR2 FYNNEI. CDR3 size: 14 residues. The germline V and J ends were trimmed by 6 bases and 4 bases, with 15 bases remaining between them. In DNA form, the CDR3 reads TGTGCCAGCAGGAAGACGGGGTTTGCCACTGAAGCTTTCTTT. Amino acids: CASRKTGFATEAFF.

The chain is built from TRBV27 and TRBJ2-3; TRBD2 is a possible D gene (6 bases). The CDR3 extends over 13 amino acids. The V end was cut by 4 bases, the J end by 6 bases, with 11 bases between. Germline-derived CDR1 and CDR2 are MNHEY and SMNVEV (reference sequence). The CDR3 loop is CASSYLAGDTQYF. The CDR3 coding sequence is TGTGCCAGCAGTTATCTGGCGGGGGATACGCAGTATTTT.

The J gene is TRBJ2-3, the V gene TRBV11-3; maybe TRBD2 (5 bases). The CDR3 contains 13 residues. V lost 8 bases, J lost 5 bases, and 14 bases lay in between. Germline CDR1 SGHNT, CDR2 YENEEA. The CDR3 DNA is TGTGCCAGCCGGGAACGGGCGGGAGATACGCAGTATTTT. Protein product: CASRERAGDTQYF. Full variable domain (rest looked up from reference TRBV11-3 and TRBJ2-3): EAGVVQSPRYKIIEKKQPVAFWCNPISGHNTLYWYLQNLGQGPELLIRYENEEAVDDSQLPKDRFSAERLKGVDSTLKIQPAELGDSAVYLCASRERAGDTQYFGPGTRLTVL.

This clone was counted only a few times. The chain has TRBV7-9 and TRBJ2-3; 7 bases agree with TRBD1. The CDR3 is made up of 15 amino acids. V lost 3 bases, J lost 5 bases, and 8 bases stayed unmatched. Germline V gene sequence: CDR1 SEHNR, CDR2 FQNEAQ (reference sequence). The CDR3 spells CASSFYKGAEDTQYF. The DNA of the CDR3 is TGTGCCAGCAGCTTTTATAAGGGGGCGGAAGATACGCAGTATTTT.

The J gene is TRBJ1-1, the V gene TRBV19, with D uncertain. From germline, CDR1 is LNHDA and CDR2 SQIVND (reference sequence). Trimming took off 6 bases at V and 0 bases at J, with 5 bases between the two ends. The CDR3 spans 12 residues. The CDR3 sequence is CASRQMNTEAFF. DNA for the CDR3: TGTGCCAGTAGACAAATGAACACTGAAGCTTTCTTT. Drawing the rest from reference TRBV19 and TRBJ1-1, the complete variable domain is DGGITQSPKYLFRKEGQNVTLSCEQNLNHDAMYWYRQDPGQGLRLIYYSQIVNDFQKGDIAEGYSVSREKKESFPLTVTSAQKNPTAFYLCASRQMNTEAFFGQGTRLTVV.

The rearrangement links TRBV7-2 to TRBJ2-5, with TRBD2 matching over 8 bases. This CDR3 is 16 amino acids long. CDR1 and CDR2 (germline): SGHTA, FQGNSA. Trimming removed 1 base from V and 2 bases from J; junction bases left unmatched: 6. The CDR3, as DNA: TGTGCCAGCAGCTTAGTGGCGGGAGGAGGTCAAGAGACCCAGTACTTC. Amino acid sequence: CASSLVAGGGQETQYF.

Written as DNA, the CDR3 is TGTGCCAGCAGTCCTTCCCCGGGCCGCAGCTCCTACGAGCAGTACTTC. Translating it yields CASSPSPGRSSYEQYF. The chain recombines TRBV27 with TRBJ2-7; D unresolved. The CDR3 loop spans 16 amino acids. Between the trimmed V and J ends, which lost 5 bases and 0 bases, there was a span of 17 bases. Germline values: CDR1 MNHEY, CDR2 SMNVEV (reference sequence).

The chain is built from TRBV9 and TRBJ2-7; D is possibly TRBD2 (5 bases). The V gene lost 1 base and the J gene lost 0 bases, with 8 bases spanning the gap. Per the germline V gene, CDR1 is SGDLS and CDR2 is YYNGEE. The CDR3 extends over 14 amino acids. CDR3 in amino acids: CASSVLGDSYEQYF. The CDR3 nucleotides read TGTGCCAGCAGCGTACTCGGGGACTCCTACGAGCAGTACTTC. Variable domain in full (rest from reference TRBV9 and TRBJ2-7): DSGVTQTPKHLITATGQRVTLRCSPRSGDLSVYWYQQSLDQGLQFLIQYYNGEERAKGNILERFSAQQFPDLHSELNLSSLELGDSALYFCASSVLGDSYEQYFGPGTRLTVT.

CDR3 bases: TGTGCCAGCAGCCAAGAGGTTGCCGGGGAGCTGTTTTTT. This encodes CASSQEVAGELFF. This chain links TRBV3-1 (or the pseudogene TRBV3-2) with TRBJ2-2; D uncertain. Germline loops: CDR1 LGHDT, CDR2 YNNKEL (reference sequence). The V and J ends lost 0 bases and 6 bases respectively, with 5 bases between them. The CDR3 has 13 residues.

The genes are TRBV30 and TRBJ2-3; tentative D call: TRBD2 (7 bases). The CDR3 length is 13 residues. The V gene's germline CDR1 is GTSNPN and CDR2 SVGIG (reference sequence). The V and J ends lost 0 bases and 5 bases respectively, with 9 bases between them. As DNA, the CDR3 is TGTGCCTGGAGTGTGGGGGGGCAAGATACGCAGTATTTT. Its translation: CAWSVGGQDTQYF.

In nucleotides, the CDR3 is TGTGCCAGCAGTCCGTTTTCCCCGGGACTAGCGGGAGAATCCGGGGAGCTGTTTTTT. Translated, it gives CASSPFSPGLAGESGELFF. The chain links TRBV28 to TRBJ2-2, with 14 positions matching TRBD2. This CDR3 contains 19 residues. V lost 5 bases and J lost 6; bases outside the gene matches: 14. The germline V gene encodes CDR1 MDHEN and CDR2 SYDVKM. Together with reference TRBV28 and TRBJ2-2, the CDR3 gives the full variable domain: DVKVTQSSRYLVKRTGEKVFLECVQDMDHENMFWYRQDPGLGLRLIYFSYDVKMKEKGDIPEGYSVSREKKERFSLILESASTNQTSMYLCASSPFSPGLAGESGELFFGEGSRLTVL.

This clone was seen a few times. V and J are TRBV15 and TRBJ2-4; 7 bases are a match to TRBD1. CDR1 is LNHNV and CDR2 is YYDKDF in the germline V gene (reference sequence). V lost 3 bases and J lost 0; bases outside the gene matches: 14. There are 19 residues in the CDR3. CDR3 DNA: TGTGCCACCAGCAGCGACAATCCCCGACAGGGAGTAGCCAAAAACATTCAGTACTTC. Translation: CATSSDNPRQGVAKNIQYF.

The rearrangement links TRBV10-1 to TRBJ2-7, with TRBD2 matching over 12 bases. Germline CDR1 WNHNN, CDR2 SYGVQD (reference sequence). CDR3 length: 17 amino acids. V lost 11 bases to trimming and J lost 3 bases; unmatched junction nucleotides: 17. As DNA, the CDR3 is TGCGCCGCAAGGGGGCCTAGCGGGAGGGCAGATTTCTACGAGCAGTACTTC. Translated, it gives CAARGPSGRADFYEQYF.

This clone has only a few counts. The chain has TRBV3-1 (or the pseudogene TRBV3-2) and TRBJ2-1; D not resolved. The V gene lost 1 base and the J gene lost 8 bases, with 6 bases spanning the gap. This CDR3 has 12 residues. Germline V gene data show CDR1 as LGHDT and CDR2 as YNNKEL (reference sequence). In nucleotides, the CDR3 is TGTGCCAGCAGCCAAGTAAGGCATGAGCAGTTCTTC. Protein: CASSQVRHEQFF.

This clone was counted once. Compared with germline, one end of the junction differs, possibly owing to a read error. This chain uses TRBV5-4 with TRBJ2-7; tentatively, D is TRBD1 or TRBD2 (6 bases each). The germline V gene encodes CDR1 SGHNT and CDR2 YYREEE (reference sequence). This CDR3 has 12 residues. CDR3 nucleotides: TGTGCCAGCAGCCTACAGGGACTCGAGGAGTACTTC. Its protein product is CASSLQGLEEYF.

The J gene is TRBJ2-3, the V gene TRBV7-2; possibly TRBD1 for D (5 bases). Per the germline V gene, CDR1 is SGHTA and CDR2 is FQGNSA. Between the trimmed V and J ends, which lost 0 bases and 1 base, there was a span of 8 bases. The CDR3 runs to 15 residues. CDR3 coding DNA: TGTGCCAGCAGCTTAGCGCTAGGGGGCACAGATACGCAGTATTTT. This encodes CASSLALGGTDTQYF.

The CDR3 loop is CASSPPDSRGGYTF. In DNA form, the CDR3 reads TGTGCCAGCTCACCACCCGACAGCCGAGGTGGCTACACCTTC. This chain links TRBV18 with TRBJ1-2; tentative D call: TRBD1 (5 bases). The CDR3 is made up of 14 amino acids. V shed 0 bases and J shed 7 bases, with 12 bases lying between them. From germline, CDR1 is KGHSH and CDR2 LQKENI.

The rearrangement links TRBV2 to TRBJ2-5; 8 bases are shared with TRBD1. Germline loops: CDR1 SNHLY, CDR2 FYNNEI. V gave up 1 base and J gave up 5 bases; unmatched junction bases: 6. CDR3 length: 15 amino acids. In nucleotides, the CDR3 is TGTGCCAGCAGTGAAGGGACAGGGAGAGGGGAGACCCAGTACTTC. Its translation: CASSEGTGRGETQYF.

Details on this clone: A read error may account for a junction end that differs from germline. CDR3 protein: CASSLRAGGYNEQFF. The CDR3 DNA follows: TGTGCTAGCAGCTTGAGAGCGGGAGGCTACAATGAGCAGTTCTTC. The J gene is TRBJ2-1, the V gene TRBV7-7; TRBD2 agrees at 9 bases. This CDR3 comprises 15 residues. CDR1 and CDR2 from the germline V gene are SSHAT and FNYEAQ (reference sequence). Full variable domain (missing parts from reference TRBV7-7 and TRBJ2-1): GAGVSQSPRYKVTKRGQDVTLRCDPISSHATLYWYQQALGQGPEFLTYFNYEAQPDKSGLPSDRFSAERPEGSISTLTIQRTEQRDSAMYRCASSLRAGGYNEQFFGPGTRLTVL.

This chain links TRBV6-4 with TRBJ2-3; D gene uncertain. Germline CDR1 reads MRHNA; CDR2 reads SNTAGT. The germline V and J ends were trimmed by 4 bases and 1 base, with 6 bases remaining between them. The CDR3 loop spans 13 amino acids. CDR3 sequence reads: CASSVMRTDTQYF. For the CDR3, the DNA is TGTGCCAGCAGTGTGATGCGCACAGATACGCAGTATTTT.

The rearrangement uses TRBV15 and TRBJ1-1; possibly TRBD1 for D (6 bases). V was shortened by 6 bases and J by 1 base, with 18 bases between the two germline ends. This CDR3 is built from 16 residues. CDR1 LNHNV and CDR2 YYDKDF come from the germline V gene (reference sequence). The CDR3 loop reads CATSIGIQGPNTEAFF. The CDR3 DNA reads as TGTGCCACCAGTATAGGGATACAGGGCCCGAACACTGAAGCTTTCTTT.

CDR3 residues: CASSLSGGGAAETQYF. The CDR3 bases are TGTGCCAGCAGCTTAAGCGGCGGGGGGGCCGCGGAGACCCAGTACTTC. The chain is built from TRBV11-2 and TRBJ2-5; the match to TRBD2 covers 9 bases. With V trimmed by 2 bases and J by 5 bases, 9 bases remained unmatched. The V gene's germline CDR1 is SGHAT and CDR2 FQNNGV. The CDR3 has 16 amino acids. The full variable domain, in which reference TRBV11-2 and TRBJ2-5 provide the parts outside the CDR3, is EAGVAQSPRYKIIEKRQSVAFWCNPISGHATLYWYQQILGQGPKLLIQFQNNGVVDDSQLPKDRFSAERLKGVDSTLKIQPAKLEDSAVYLCASSLSGGGAAETQYFGPGTRLLVL.

CDR3 bases: TGTGCCAGCAGTGAACGGGGACAGGGCTCCTACGAGCAGTACTTC. Translated: CASSERGQGSYEQYF. The V gene is TRBV7-6, the J gene TRBJ2-7, with TRBD1 matching 9 bases. Germline CDR1 SGHVS, CDR2 FNYEAQ. There are 15 residues in the CDR3. V was clipped by 6 bases and J by 0 bases; unmatched bases: 6.